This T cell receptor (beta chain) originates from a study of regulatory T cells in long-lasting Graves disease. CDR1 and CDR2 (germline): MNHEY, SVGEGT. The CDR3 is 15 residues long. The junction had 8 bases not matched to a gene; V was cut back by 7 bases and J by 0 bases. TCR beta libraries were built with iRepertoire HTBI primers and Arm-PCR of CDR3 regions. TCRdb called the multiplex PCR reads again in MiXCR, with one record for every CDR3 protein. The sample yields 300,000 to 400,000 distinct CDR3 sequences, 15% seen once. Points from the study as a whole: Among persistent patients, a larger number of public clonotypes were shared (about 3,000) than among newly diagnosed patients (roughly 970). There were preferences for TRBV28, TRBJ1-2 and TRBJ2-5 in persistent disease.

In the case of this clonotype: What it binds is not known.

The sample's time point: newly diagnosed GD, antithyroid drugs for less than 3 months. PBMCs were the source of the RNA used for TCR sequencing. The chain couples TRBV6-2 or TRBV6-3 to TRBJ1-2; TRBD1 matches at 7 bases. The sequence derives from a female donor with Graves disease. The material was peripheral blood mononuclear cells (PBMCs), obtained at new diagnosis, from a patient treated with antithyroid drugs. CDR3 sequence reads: CASTTDRAANYGYTF. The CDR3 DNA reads TGTGCCAGCACCACCGACAGGGCTGCTAACTATGGCTACACCTTC.